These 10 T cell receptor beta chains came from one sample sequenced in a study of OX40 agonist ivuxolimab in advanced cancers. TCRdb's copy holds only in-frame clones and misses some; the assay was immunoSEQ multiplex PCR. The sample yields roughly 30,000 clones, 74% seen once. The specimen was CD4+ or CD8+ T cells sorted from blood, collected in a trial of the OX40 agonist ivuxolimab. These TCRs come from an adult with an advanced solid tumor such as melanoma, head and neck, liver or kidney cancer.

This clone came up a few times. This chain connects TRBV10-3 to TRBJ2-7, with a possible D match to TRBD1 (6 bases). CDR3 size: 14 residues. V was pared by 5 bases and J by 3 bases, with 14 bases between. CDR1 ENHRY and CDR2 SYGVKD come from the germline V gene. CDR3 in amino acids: CAISPGQGHYEQYF. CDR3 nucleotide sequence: TGTGCCATCAGTCCGGGACAAGGTCACTACGAGCAGTACTTC.

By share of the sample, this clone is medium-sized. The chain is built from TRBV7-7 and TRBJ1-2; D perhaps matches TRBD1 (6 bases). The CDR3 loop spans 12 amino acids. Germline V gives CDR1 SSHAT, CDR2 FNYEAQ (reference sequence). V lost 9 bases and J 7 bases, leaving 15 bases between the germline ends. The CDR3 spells CARPIGGLGYTF. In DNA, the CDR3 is TGTGCCAGACCTATCGGGGGGCTTGGCTACACCTTC.

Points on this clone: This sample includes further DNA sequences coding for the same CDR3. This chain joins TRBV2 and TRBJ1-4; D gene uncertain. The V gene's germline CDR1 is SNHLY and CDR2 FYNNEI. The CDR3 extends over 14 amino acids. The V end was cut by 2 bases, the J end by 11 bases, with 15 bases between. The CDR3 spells CASSESSKADKLFF. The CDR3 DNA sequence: TGTGCCAGCAGTGAAAGTAGTAAGGCTGATAAACTGTTTTTT. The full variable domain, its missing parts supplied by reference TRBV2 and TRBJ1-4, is EPEVTQTPSHQVTQMGQEVILRCVPISNHLYFYWYRQILGQKVEFLVSFYNNEISEKSEIFDDQFSVERPDGSNFTLKIRSTKLEDSAMYFCASSESSKADKLFFGSGTQLSVL.

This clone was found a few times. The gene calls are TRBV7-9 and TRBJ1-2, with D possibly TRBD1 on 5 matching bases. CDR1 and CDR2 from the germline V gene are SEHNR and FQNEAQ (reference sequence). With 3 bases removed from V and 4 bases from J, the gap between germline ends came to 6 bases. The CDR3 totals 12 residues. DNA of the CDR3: TGTGCCAGCAGCTTCGGGGGCTATGGCTACACCTTC. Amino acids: CASSFGGYGYTF.

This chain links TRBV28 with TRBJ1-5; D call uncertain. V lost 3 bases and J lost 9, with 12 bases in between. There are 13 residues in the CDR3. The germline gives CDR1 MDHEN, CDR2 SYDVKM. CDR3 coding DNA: TGTGCCAGCAGTTTGCCCCCACCTCGGCCCCAGCATTTT. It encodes CASSLPPPRPQHF.

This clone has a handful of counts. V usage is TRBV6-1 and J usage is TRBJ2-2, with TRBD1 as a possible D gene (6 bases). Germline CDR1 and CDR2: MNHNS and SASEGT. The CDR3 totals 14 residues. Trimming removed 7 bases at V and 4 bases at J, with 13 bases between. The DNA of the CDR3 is TGTGCCAGCACTGCACAGGGAAGCACCGGGGAGCTGTTTTTT. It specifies CASTAQGSTGELFF.

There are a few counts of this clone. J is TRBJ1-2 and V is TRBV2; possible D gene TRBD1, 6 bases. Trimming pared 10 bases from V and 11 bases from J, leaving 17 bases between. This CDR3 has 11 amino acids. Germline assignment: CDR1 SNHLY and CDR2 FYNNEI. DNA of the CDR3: TGTGCCACTCACAGGGTAGGAGAATACACCTTC. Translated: CATHRVGEYTF.

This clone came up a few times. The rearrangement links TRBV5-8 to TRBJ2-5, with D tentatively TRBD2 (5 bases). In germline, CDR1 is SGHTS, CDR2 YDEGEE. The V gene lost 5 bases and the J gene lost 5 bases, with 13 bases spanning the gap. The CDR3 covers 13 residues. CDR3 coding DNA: TGTGCCAGCAGTCCCGGACTGCCCGAGACCCAGTACTTC. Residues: CASSPGLPETQYF.

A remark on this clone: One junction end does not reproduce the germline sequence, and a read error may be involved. The CDR3 here is CAGSLGRTSGNTIYF. Written as DNA, the CDR3 is TGTGCCGGCAGCTTGGGCAGAACTTCTGGAAACACCATATATTTT. This chain links TRBV11-1 with TRBJ1-3; D uncertain. The germline V gene encodes CDR1 SGHAT and CDR2 FQDESV (reference sequence). This CDR3 has 15 residues.

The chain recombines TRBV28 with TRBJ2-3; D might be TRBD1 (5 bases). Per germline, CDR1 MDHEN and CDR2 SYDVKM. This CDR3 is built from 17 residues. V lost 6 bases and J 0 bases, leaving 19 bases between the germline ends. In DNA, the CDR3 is TGTGCCAGCAGCGACAGACGACAGCTAAGTAGCACAGATACGCAGTATTTT. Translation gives CASSDRRQLSSTDTQYF.